The next 23 T cell receptor beta chains were all read from a single sample in a study of T-cell reconstitution after alpha-beta-depleted transplantation in children. A TCRbeta library incorporating unique molecular identifiers was prepared. In TCRdb, the PCR reads were re-called with MiXCR into one record per CDR3 protein. The data hold over 100,000 distinct CDR3 sequences, with 10% observed a single time. The sample in question was PBMCs, obtained before TCRalphabeta/CD19-depleted stem cell transplant. The origin of the receptors is a boy aged 2 to 10 with acute lymphoblastic leukemia, due to receive a stem cell transplant.

This chain connects TRBV7-8 to TRBJ1-2; 10 bases are shared with TRBD1. Trimming cost V 5 bases and J 5 bases; bases outside gene matches: 11. Germline CDR1 SGHVS, CDR2 FQNEAQ. The CDR3 length is 16 residues. CDR3 protein: CASSRKDRGIEYGYTF. CDR3 bases: TGTGCCAGCAGCCGAAAGGACAGGGGGATAGAATATGGCTACACCTTC.

The genes are TRBV5-4 and TRBJ2-1; no clear D gene. Trimming shortened V by 2 bases and J by 0 bases, and 6 bases separated the two germline ends. The CDR3 runs to 14 residues. CDR1 and CDR2 (germline): SGHNT, YYREEE (reference sequence). CDR3 amino acids: CASSFGPSYNEQFF. CDR3 DNA sequence: TGTGCCAGCAGCTTCGGACCCTCCTACAATGAGCAGTTCTTC. The full variable domain, in which reference TRBV5-4 and TRBJ2-1 provide the parts outside the CDR3, is ETGVTQSPTHLIKTRGQQVTLRCSSQSGHNTVSWYQQALGQGPQFIFQYYREEENGRGNFPPRFSGLQFPNYSSELNVNALELDDSALYLCASSFGPSYNEQFFGPGTRLTVL.

This clonotype was counted only a few times. This chain uses TRBV7-8 with TRBJ1-6, with 9 bases fitting TRBD1. The CDR3 runs to 15 residues. J gave up 9 bases and V 5 bases, and 8 bases lay outside the gene matches. CDR1 SGHVS and CDR2 FQNEAQ come from the germline V gene. CDR3 sequence reads: CASSPTGGLGSPLHF. CDR3 coding DNA: TGTGCCAGCAGCCCTACAGGGGGCTTGGGTTCACCCCTCCACTTT.

This clonotype was seen many times. The junction departs from germline at one end; a sequencing error may be responsible. This chain links TRBV7-7 with TRBJ1-3; D is uncertain. This CDR3 spans 14 amino acids. The germline V gene encodes CDR1 SSHAT and CDR2 FNYEAQ (reference sequence). CDR3 in DNA: TGTGCTAGCAGCGGGATTTCTCCTTGGGACACCATATATTTT. This sequence encodes CASSGISPWDTIYF.

This clonotype was recorded a few times. This rearrangement joins TRBV3-1 to TRBJ1-5; D not certain. V shed 0 bases and J shed 3 bases, with 9 bases lying between them. Germline CDR1 and CDR2: LGHDT and YNNKEL (reference sequence). The CDR3 is 15 residues long. CDR3 in amino acids: CASSQDVGNNQPQHF. Written as DNA, the CDR3 is TGTGCCAGCAGCCAAGATGTAGGGAACAATCAGCCCCAGCATTTT.

The rearrangement joins TRBV28 to TRBJ2-3; D is uncertain. Germline V gives CDR1 MDHEN, CDR2 SYDVKM. The V end lost 7 bases, the J end lost 7 bases, and 9 bases lay between the germline ends. CDR3 length equals 11 residues. The CDR3 sequence is CASTNVHTQYF. DNA for the CDR3: TGTGCCAGCACCAACGTGCATACGCAGTATTTT.

This clonotype was seen repeatedly, ten times or more. V is TRBV5-1 and J is TRBJ2-7; D might be TRBD2 (6 bases). V lost 2 bases to trimming and J lost 6 bases, with 9 bases between them. The CDR3 has 12 amino acids. The germline V gene encodes CDR1 SGHRS and CDR2 YFSETQ. The CDR3, as DNA: TGCGCCAGCAGCTTAGCGGGCGGCGAGCAGTACTTC. The encoded protein is CASSLAGGEQYF. Combining the CDR3 with reference TRBV5-1 and TRBJ2-7 gives the whole variable domain KAGVTQTPRYLIKTRGQQVTLSCSPISGHRSVSWYQQTPGQGLQFLFEYFSETQRNKGNFPGRFSGRQFSNSRSEMNVSTLELGDSALYLCASSLAGGEQYFGPGTRLTVT.

This clonotype was observed a handful of times. The chain uses TRBV10-3 and TRBJ2-3; D uncertain. CDR1 and CDR2 (germline): ENHRY, SYGVKD. The CDR3 is made up of 15 amino acids. The V end was cut by 3 bases, the J end by 2 bases, with 12 bases between. The CDR3 loop is CAISDQSRSTDTQYF. The CDR3, as DNA: TGTGCCATCAGTGACCAATCTCGTTCCACAGATACGCAGTATTTT.

This clonotype was detected only a few times. The chain couples TRBV9 to TRBJ2-7; possibly TRBD2 for D (6 bases). V shed 0 bases and J shed 6 bases, with 13 bases lying between them. The CDR3 totals 14 residues. Germline-derived CDR1 and CDR2 are SGDLS and YYNGEE. For the CDR3, the DNA is TGTGCCAGCAGCGTAGATGCAGGGAGGAGCGAGCAGTACTTC. Translating it yields CASSVDAGRSEQYF.

The V call is TRBV14, the J call TRBJ2-7; D might be TRBD1 or TRBD2, each matching 5 bases. The V gene's germline CDR1 is SGHDN and CDR2 FVKESK. Trimming took off 0 bases at V and 2 bases at J, with 11 bases between the two ends. The CDR3 has 15 amino acids. This CDR3 is CASSQDVGVPYEQYF. CDR3 DNA: TGTGCCAGCAGCCAAGACGTGGGGGTCCCCTACGAGCAGTACTTC.

The rearrangement joins TRBV27 to TRBJ2-3; D is undetermined. Germline V lookup: CDR1 MNHEY, CDR2 SMNVEV (reference sequence). V dropped 3 bases and J dropped 12 bases, with 10 bases sitting between them. This CDR3 spans 11 amino acids. The CDR3 here is CASSFPHSQYF. The CDR3 DNA reads as TGTGCCAGCAGTTTCCCACACTCACAGTATTTT.

This clonotype showed up many times. The chain couples TRBV7-2 to TRBJ2-3; no definite D call. V was cut by 1 base and J by 4 bases, with 9 bases left in between. CDR1 and CDR2 from the germline V gene are SGHTA and FQGNSA. This CDR3 is 14 amino acids long. CDR3 in DNA: TGTGCCAGCAGCTTAGAGGGCATTTCAGATACGCAGTATTTT. Its translation: CASSLEGISDTQYF.

This clonotype was counted only a few times. V is TRBV6-1 and J is TRBJ2-5, with TRBD1 as a possible D gene (6 bases). The CDR3 covers 14 residues. Deletions cut 7 bases from V and 2 bases from J, with 14 bases between. CDR1 and CDR2 (germline): MNHNS, SASEGT. The chain's CDR3 is CASTRGGRQETQYF. The CDR3 coding sequence is TGTGCCAGCACCCGAGGGGGTCGGCAAGAGACCCAGTACTTC.

The chain couples TRBV11-2 to TRBJ2-5; the D gene is possibly TRBD2 (5 bases). Germline CDR1 is SGHAT and CDR2 is FQNNGV. The CDR3 contains 13 residues. V lost 1 base and J lost 7, with 10 bases in between. CDR3 DNA sequence: TGTGCCAGCAGCTTAGTCCGGAGCGGGACCCAGTACTTC. This gives the protein CASSLVRSGTQYF.

This clonotype was found many times. V usage is TRBV27 and J usage is TRBJ1-1, with D possibly TRBD1 on 5 matching bases. The ends were cut back, 3 bases at V and 4 bases at J, with 9 bases in the middle. The CDR3 covers 13 residues. Germline V CDR1 and CDR2: MNHEY, SMNVEV (reference sequence). The CDR3 loop reads CASSLAGTTEAFF. The CDR3, as DNA: TGTGCCAGCAGTTTGGCAGGGACCACTGAAGCTTTCTTT.

This clonotype occurred a few times. The chain links TRBV27 to TRBJ2-3, with 16 bases lining up with TRBD2. With V trimmed by 7 bases and J by 4 bases, 8 bases remained unmatched. CDR1 and CDR2 (germline): MNHEY, SMNVEV (reference sequence). The CDR3 covers 17 residues. In DNA form, the CDR3 reads TGTGCCAGCAACGAGTCGGGACTAGCGGGAGGGCCAGATACGCAGTATTTT. This encodes CASNESGLAGGPDTQYF.

The V call is TRBV5-1, the J call TRBJ1-3; D unresolved. The CDR3 totals 15 residues. The germline V gene encodes CDR1 SGHRS and CDR2 YFSETQ. V was cut by 2 bases and J by 3 bases, with 12 bases left in between. DNA of the CDR3: TGCGCCAGCAGCTTATTTGGGGTGATTGGAAACACCATATATTTT. Its translation is CASSLFGVIGNTIYF.

The chain employs TRBV7-2 and TRBJ2-6, with 7 bases lining up with TRBD1. CDR3 size: 15 residues. Germline CDR1 is SGHTA and CDR2 is FQGNSA. Unmatched junction bases numbered 6, after V lost 5 bases and J lost 5 bases. CDR3 sequence (DNA): TGTGCCAGCAGCAACAGGGGCCCCAGGGCCAACGTCCTGACTTTC. Translated, it gives CASSNRGPRANVLTF.

This clonotype was counted ten times or more. This chain joins TRBV12-3 or TRBV12-4 and TRBJ2-1; 8 nucleotides match TRBD2. Trimming at V came to 6 bases and at J to 0 bases, leaving 4 bases not matched to a gene. This CDR3 is 15 amino acids long. This chain's CDR3 is CASSASGPSYNEQFF. CDR3 sequence (DNA): TGTGCCAGCAGCGCTAGCGGGCCCTCCTACAATGAGCAGTTCTTC.

J is TRBJ1-1 and V is TRBV28; D gene unclear. This CDR3 is 15 amino acids long. Trimming cost V 1 base and J 2 bases, with 11 bases left between them. CDR1 is MDHEN and CDR2 is SYDVKM in the germline V gene. CDR3 sequence: CASSLYRLSNTEAFF. The CDR3 nucleotides read TGTGCCAGCAGTTTATACCGTCTTTCTAACACTGAAGCTTTCTTT.

In this sample, this clonotype turned up a few times. The genes are TRBV6-1 and TRBJ1-3; possible D gene TRBD1, 6 bases. V was cut by 4 bases and J by 0 bases, with 13 bases left in between. From germline, CDR1 is MNHNS and CDR2 SASEGT. This CDR3 contains 16 residues. CDR3 residues: CASSVGTRNSGNTIYF. DNA for the CDR3: TGTGCCAGCAGTGTTGGGACACGGAACTCTGGAAACACCATATATTTT.

The gene calls are TRBV3-1 and TRBJ2-4; D is perhaps TRBD1 (6 bases). Germline assignment: CDR1 LGHDT and CDR2 YNNKEL (reference sequence). The V gene lost 4 bases and the J gene lost 9 bases, with 13 bases spanning the gap. The length of the CDR3 is 13 residues. CDR3 DNA sequence: TGTGCCAGCAGCCCCCAGGGGACGGGCATTCAGTACTTC. It is translated as CASSPQGTGIQYF.

The J gene is TRBJ2-2, the V gene TRBV12-3 or TRBV12-4, with TRBD1 identical over 9 bases. The ends lost 6 bases at V and 1 base at J; junction bases unmatched: 6. CDR3 length: 16 residues. The chain's CDR3 is CASSPPGQGNTGELFF. The CDR3 DNA sequence: TGTGCCAGCAGCCCGCCGGGACAGGGGAACACCGGGGAGCTGTTTTTT.